These T cell receptor beta chains were read from a single sample in a study of T cells after yellow fever vaccination. TCRdb ran MiXCR on the 5' RACE reads and lists one entry per CDR3 protein. This table holds 450,000 to 600,000 distinct CDR3 sequences, roughly 12% found once. The specimen comprised PBMCs, sampled on the day of the yellow fever booster vaccination. These receptor sequences come from a young man who received the YFV17D yellow fever vaccine. Both conserved end residues are part of each CDR3. D genes are given only for firm matches. Where a row states a size, it is once, few, many or the class of an expanded clone; other rows omit it.

>.|TRBJ2-7|.|TRBV6-2/TRBV6-3
CASSYKGIGPYEQYF
TGTGCCAGCAGTTACAAAGGCATTGGGCCCTACGAGCAGTACTTC
>.|TRBJ2-5|many|TRBV7-2
CASSLGGTKETQYF
TGTGCCAGCAGCTTAGGGGGGACCAAAGAGACCCAGTACTTC
>TRBD2|TRBJ2-3|.|TRBV12-3/TRBV12-4
CASITTSGSSDTQYF
TGTGCCAGCATCACGACTAGCGGGAGTTCAGATACGCAGTATTTT
>.|TRBJ2-1|.|TRBV18
CASSPRRAINEQFF
TGTGCCAGCTCACCCAGACGGGCTATCAATGAGCAGTTCTTC
>TRBD1|TRBJ1-6|few|TRBV6-5
CASSYQTRQGPWGNSPLHF
TGTGCCAGCAGTTACCAAACCCGACAGGGACCTTGGGGTAATTCACCCCTCCACTTT
>TRBD1|TRBJ2-7|.|TRBV20-1
CSARGSHRDRTASEQYF
TGCAGTGCTAGAGGTTCCCACCGGGACAGGACTGCATCCGAGCAGTACTTC
>.|TRBJ1-5|few|TRBV30
CAWSEDGWGNQPQHF
TGTGCCTGGAGTGAGGACGGGTGGGGCAATCAGCCCCAGCATTTT
>TRBD2|TRBJ2-1|.|TRBV5-1
CASSLSGTGYNEQFF
TGCGCCAGCAGCCTCAGCGGGACGGGCTACAATGAGCAGTTCTTC
>.|TRBJ1-1|few|TRBV29-1
CSVGESRTEAFF
TGCAGCGTTGGGGAGAGTAGGACTGAAGCTTTCTTT
>TRBD2|TRBJ2-2|few|TRBV5-1
CASSLFTSGLPGELFF
TGCGCCAGCAGCTTGTTTACTAGCGGGTTACCCGGGGAGCTGTTTTTT
>.|TRBJ2-2|few|TRBV4-3
CASSQEAGWGAGELFF
TGCGCCAGCAGCCAAGAAGCAGGCTGGGGCGCCGGGGAGCTGTTTTTT
>.|TRBJ1-5|.|TRBV7-2
CASSLAGGIQPQHF
TGTGCCAGCAGCTTAGCTGGGGGCATTCAGCCCCAGCATTTT
>.|TRBJ1-2|few|TRBV9
CASSVETGTRGPGYGYTF
TGTGCCAGCAGCGTAGAGACCGGGACACGAGGGCCCGGGTATGGCTACACCTTC
>.|TRBJ2-1|.|TRBV20-1
CSYHSPDYLEQFF
TGCAGTTATCACTCCCCGGACTACCTCGAGCAGTTCTTC
>.|TRBJ1-1|.|TRBV7-2
CASSLAGGEGTEAFF
TGTGCCAGCAGCTTAGCTGGGGGAGAGGGCACTGAAGCTTTCTTT
>TRBD2|TRBJ2-1|.|TRBV20-1
CSASLPRRVLAGTGSEQFF
TGCAGTGCTAGTCTCCCGAGGAGGGTACTAGCGGGCACCGGGAGTGAGCAGTTCTTC
>TRBD1|TRBJ1-5|many|TRBV7-2
CASSQTGLNQPQHF
TGTGCCAGCAGCCAGACAGGGCTGAATCAGCCCCAGCATTTT
>TRBD2|TRBJ2-5|.|TRBV7-2
CASSLKSGRQETQYF
TGTGCCAGCAGCTTAAAAAGCGGGAGGCAAGAGACCCAGTACTTC
>.|TRBJ2-3|.|TRBV6-4
CASRSYTPSQGMNTDTQYF
TGTGCCAGCAGGTCATACACCCCCAGCCAGGGGATGAACACAGATACGCAGTATTTT
>.|TRBJ1-6|.|TRBV20-1
CSASRAGAPSPLHF
TGCAGTGCAAGTCGGGCAGGGGCCCCTTCACCCCTCCACTTT
>.|TRBJ2-1|many|TRBV20-1
CSASIGTSSYNEQFF
TGCAGTGCTAGTATCGGGACCAGCTCCTACAATGAGCAGTTCTTC
>TRBD1|TRBJ2-1|few|TRBV29-1
CSVAVGQGGNEQFF
TGCAGCGTTGCTGTAGGACAGGGGGGCAATGAGCAGTTCTTC
>.|TRBJ2-7|.|TRBV5-1
CASSPDSVAVEQYF
TGCGCCAGCAGCCCGGACAGCGTTGCGGTCGAGCAGTACTTC
>TRBD2|TRBJ2-1|.|TRBV7-3
CASSFAGVGYEQFF
TGTGCCAGCAGCTTCGCGGGAGTAGGATATGAGCAGTTCTTC
>TRBD2|TRBJ2-7|.|TRBV12-3/TRBV12-4
CASSRGTSVSYEQYF
TGTGCCAGCAGTCGCGGGACTAGCGTCTCCTACGAGCAGTACTTC
>.|TRBJ2-3|few|TRBV20-1
CSARDRGSGDTQYF
TGCAGTGCTAGAGATCGGGGTAGCGGCGATACGCAGTATTTT